This T cell receptor (beta chain) was sequenced during a study of T cell responses to AZD1222 COVID-19 vaccine (dated by TCRdb to the early 2020s). Regarding the study in general: TCR sequencing was performed for roughly 250 trial participants, of whom about 200 were given two doses of AZD1222 and some 25 were given two doses of MenACWY control vaccine. Enrollment into the trials was organized by age into subgroups of 18-55, 56-69 and 70-plus years, and those subgroups contained about 150, 27 and 61 TCR-sequenced participants, respectively.

Sample time point, as interpreted from the label and publication: about 28 days (+/-7) after the second vaccine dose. AZD1222 recipients with second doses at about 4 weeks or about 12 weeks were pooled, because spike-specific TCR depth and breadth did not differ between schedules. Vaccinee samples were obtained from the UK trials COV001 and COV002, which included a single-blind randomized controlled phase 2/3 trial of AZD1222 (ChAdOx1 nCoV-19) in healthy adults. Trial participant PBMC samples were collected at day 0 and day 28 after the second dose for TCRbeta chain sequencing. As regards this clone: Its target antigen remains unknown. Base qualities are missing; no much larger clone stands one base away.

The research as a whole found: The whole spike protein was spanned by vaccine-associated CD4 TCRs, and dominant responses were seen in regions 160-218 and 743-854. Spike-specific TCR breadth and depth rose significantly after two AZD1222 doses compared with day 0 and with MenACWY recipients. The 56-69-year group was small, and its depth increase did not reach significance, likely because of low power. Most participants were white British and females outnumbered males, and the authors suggested that clonal diversity may have been underestimated. Only six AZD1222 recipients were SARS-CoV-2 seropositive at baseline, limiting conclusions about previously exposed vaccinees. Reportedly, close to half of the unique spike-specific TCRs recognized epitopes lying outside the regions that are mutated in the B.1.351 and B.1.1.7 variants. Because no samples from the day 14 peak response were available, repertoires could be characterized only after the peak T cell response.

The CDR3 regions of human TCRbeta chains were subjected to immunosequencing. As for how the authors treated the data: Repertoire TCRs were matched against a reference library of SARS-CoV-2-specific TCRs generated with the MIRA antigen-specificity platform. Breadth was defined as the fraction of unique TCRs that were SARS-CoV-2-associated. Depth was defined as the fraction of total T cells that were SARS-CoV-2-associated. Each spike-specific TCR was assigned to its reactive spike region and to a CD4 or CD8 class using the MIRA data. Log10-transformed breadth and depth values were compared by one-way ANOVA with Sidak's multiple comparisons tests. TCRdb re-hosts the immuneACCESS table, in-frame sequences only. Its copies lack some clones; in the studies checked, an unresolved V gene accounts for under half of them, and the cause for the rest is not known. The DNA gave D and trimming, while V, J and clone size come from that table. The sample contains fewer than 150,000 clones, about 93% of them found a single time. The top ten clonotypes cover approximately 7% of the sample.

V is trimmed back by 3 bases and J by 4 bases, and the junction contains 7 bases that no gene match accounts for. From a lookup of the germline V gene (reference sequence), CDR1 and CDR2 are LNHDA and SQIVND. The CDR3 sequence holds 15 residues, the cysteine and phenylalanine included. Only the CDR3 region is kept as DNA, spanning 45 bases read in frame from base 1. The receptor comes from an adult who received the AZD1222 COVID-19 vaccine. Here the sequenced sample was peripheral blood, taken 28 days after the second AZD1222 dose. The V and J segments used are TRBV19 and TRBJ2-5, and 8 junction bases match TRBD2. The bases are TGTGCCAGTAGTATGGGCCCGGGGGGGCTAGAGACCCAGTACTTC. Its translation is CASSMGPGGLETQYF.